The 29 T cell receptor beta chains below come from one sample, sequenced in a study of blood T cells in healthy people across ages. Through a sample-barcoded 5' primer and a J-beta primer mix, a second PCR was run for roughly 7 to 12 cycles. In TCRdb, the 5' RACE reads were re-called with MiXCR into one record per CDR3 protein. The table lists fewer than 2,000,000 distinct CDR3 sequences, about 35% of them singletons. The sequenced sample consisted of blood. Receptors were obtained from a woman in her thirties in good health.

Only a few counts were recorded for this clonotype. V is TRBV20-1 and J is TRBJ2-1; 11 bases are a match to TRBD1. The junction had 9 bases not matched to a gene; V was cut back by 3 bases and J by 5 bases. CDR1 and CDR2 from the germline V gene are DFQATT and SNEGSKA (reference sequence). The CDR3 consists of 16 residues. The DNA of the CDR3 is TGCAGTGCTAGTCCTTCCGGGACAGGGGGGGACAATGAGCAGTTCTTC. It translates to CSASPSGTGGDNEQFF.

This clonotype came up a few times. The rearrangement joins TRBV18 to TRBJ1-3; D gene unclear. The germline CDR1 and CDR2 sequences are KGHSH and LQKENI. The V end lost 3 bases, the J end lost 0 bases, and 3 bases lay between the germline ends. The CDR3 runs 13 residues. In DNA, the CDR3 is TGTGCCAGCTCACCGAGCTCTGGAAACACCATATATTTT. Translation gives CASSPSSGNTIYF.

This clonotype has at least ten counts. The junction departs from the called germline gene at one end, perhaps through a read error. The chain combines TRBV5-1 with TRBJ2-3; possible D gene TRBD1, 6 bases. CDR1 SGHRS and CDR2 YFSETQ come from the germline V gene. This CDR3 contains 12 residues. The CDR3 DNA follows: TGTGCCAGCAGCCGCGCAGGGGACACGCAGTATTTT. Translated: CASSRAGDTQYF.

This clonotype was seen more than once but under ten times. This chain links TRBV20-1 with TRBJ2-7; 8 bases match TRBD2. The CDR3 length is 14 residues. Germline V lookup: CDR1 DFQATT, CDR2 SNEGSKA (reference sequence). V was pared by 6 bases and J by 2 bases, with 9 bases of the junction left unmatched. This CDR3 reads CSADIAGLAYEQYF. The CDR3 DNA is TGCAGTGCCGATATAGCGGGATTGGCCTACGAGCAGTACTTC.

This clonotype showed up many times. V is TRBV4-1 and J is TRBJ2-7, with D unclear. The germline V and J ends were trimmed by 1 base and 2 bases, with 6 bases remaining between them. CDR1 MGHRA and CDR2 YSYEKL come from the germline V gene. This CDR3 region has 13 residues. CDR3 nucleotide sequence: TGCGCCAGCAGCCAAGTAGCAGCCTACGAGCAGTACTTC. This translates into CASSQVAAYEQYF.

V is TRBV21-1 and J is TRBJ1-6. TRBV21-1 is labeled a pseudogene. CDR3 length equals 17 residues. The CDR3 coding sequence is TGTGCCAGCAGCACTCCGGAGTGGCTTTTAAGGGATTCACCCCTCCACTTT. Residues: CASSTPEWLLRDSPLHF.

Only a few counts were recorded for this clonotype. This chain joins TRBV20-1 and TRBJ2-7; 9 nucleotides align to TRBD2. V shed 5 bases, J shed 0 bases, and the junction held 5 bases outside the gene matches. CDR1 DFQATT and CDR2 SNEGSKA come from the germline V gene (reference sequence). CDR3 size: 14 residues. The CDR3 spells CSAPRSGSSYEQYF. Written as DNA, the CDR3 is TGCAGTGCTCCCCGTAGCGGGAGCTCCTACGAGCAGTACTTC.

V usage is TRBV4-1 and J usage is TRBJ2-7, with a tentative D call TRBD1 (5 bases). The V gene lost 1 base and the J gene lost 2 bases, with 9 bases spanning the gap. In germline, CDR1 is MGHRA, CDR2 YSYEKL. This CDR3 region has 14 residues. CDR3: CASSQVDSTYEQYF. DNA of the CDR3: TGCGCCAGCAGCCAAGTAGACAGTACCTACGAGCAGTACTTC.

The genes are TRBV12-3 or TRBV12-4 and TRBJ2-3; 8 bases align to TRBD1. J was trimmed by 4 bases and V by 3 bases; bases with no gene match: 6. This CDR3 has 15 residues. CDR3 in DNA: TGTGCCAGCAGTTTCTGGGACAGGAAAGCAGATACGCAGTATTTT. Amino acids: CASSFWDRKADTQYF.

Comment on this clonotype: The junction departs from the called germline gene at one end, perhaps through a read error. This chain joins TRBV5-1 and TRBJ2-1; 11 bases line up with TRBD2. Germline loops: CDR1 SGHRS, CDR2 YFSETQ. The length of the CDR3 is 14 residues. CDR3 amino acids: CASRPSGGPDEQFF. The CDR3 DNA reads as TGTGCCAGCAGGCCTAGCGGGGGGCCCGACGAGCAGTTCTTC.

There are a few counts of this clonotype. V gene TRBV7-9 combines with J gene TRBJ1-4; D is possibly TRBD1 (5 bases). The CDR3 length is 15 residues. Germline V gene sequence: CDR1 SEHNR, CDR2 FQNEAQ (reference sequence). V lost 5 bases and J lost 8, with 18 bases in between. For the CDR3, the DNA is TGTGCCAGCAGCCCCGACGCGGGGGTGGACGAAAAACTGTTTTTT. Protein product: CASSPDAGVDEKLFF.

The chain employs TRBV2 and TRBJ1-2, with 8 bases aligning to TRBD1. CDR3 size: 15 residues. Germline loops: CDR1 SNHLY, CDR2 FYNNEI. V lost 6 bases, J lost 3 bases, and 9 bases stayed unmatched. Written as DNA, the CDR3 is TGTGCCAGCAGCGAACCGACAGGGGAAGACTATGGCTACACCTTC. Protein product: CASSEPTGEDYGYTF.

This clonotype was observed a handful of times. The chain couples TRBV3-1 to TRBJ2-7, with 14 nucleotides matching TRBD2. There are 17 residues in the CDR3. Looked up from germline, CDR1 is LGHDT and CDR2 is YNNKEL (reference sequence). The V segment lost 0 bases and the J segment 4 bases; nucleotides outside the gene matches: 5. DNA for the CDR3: TGTGCCAGCAGCCAAGAGGGGACTAGCGGGGGACTTTACGAGCAGTACTTC. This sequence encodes CASSQEGTSGGLYEQYF.

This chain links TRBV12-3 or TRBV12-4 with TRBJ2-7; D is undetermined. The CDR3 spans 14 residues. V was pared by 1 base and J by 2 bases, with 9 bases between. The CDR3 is CASSLEQLAYEQYF. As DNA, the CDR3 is TGTGCCAGCAGTTTAGAACAGTTAGCCTACGAGCAGTACTTC.

The CDR3 loop is CASSERVNSPLHF. CDR3 bases: TGTGCCAGCAGTGAAAGGGTTAATTCACCCCTCCACTTT. The rearrangement links TRBV6-1 to TRBJ1-6; D is ambiguous. Germline V gives CDR1 MNHNS, CDR2 SASEGT. With 2 bases removed from V and 6 bases from J, the gap between germline ends came to 5 bases. This CDR3 spans 13 amino acids.

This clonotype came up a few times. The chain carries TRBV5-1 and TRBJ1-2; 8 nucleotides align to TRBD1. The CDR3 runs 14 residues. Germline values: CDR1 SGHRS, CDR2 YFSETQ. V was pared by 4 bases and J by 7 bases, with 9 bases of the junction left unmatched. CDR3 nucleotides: TGCGCCAGCAGCGATGGACAGGGATTATTTGGCTACACCTTC. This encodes CASSDGQGLFGYTF. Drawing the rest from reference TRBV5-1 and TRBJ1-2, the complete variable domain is KAGVTQTPRYLIKTRGQQVTLSCSPISGHRSVSWYQQTPGQGLQFLFEYFSETQRNKGNFPGRFSGRQFSNSRSEMNVSTLELGDSALYLCASSDGQGLFGYTFGSGTRLTVV.

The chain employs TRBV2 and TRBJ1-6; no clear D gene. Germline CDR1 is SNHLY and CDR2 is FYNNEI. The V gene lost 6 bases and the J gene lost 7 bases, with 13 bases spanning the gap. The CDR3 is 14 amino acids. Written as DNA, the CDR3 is TGTGCCAGCAGCCAGACCGCTCTGAATTCACCCCTCCACTTT. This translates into CASSQTALNSPLHF.

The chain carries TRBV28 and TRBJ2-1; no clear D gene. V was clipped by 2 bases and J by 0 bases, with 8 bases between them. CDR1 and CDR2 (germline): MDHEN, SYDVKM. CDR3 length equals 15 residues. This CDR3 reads CASSLNGFSYNEQFF. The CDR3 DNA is TGTGCCAGCAGTTTAAACGGATTCTCCTACAATGAGCAGTTCTTC.

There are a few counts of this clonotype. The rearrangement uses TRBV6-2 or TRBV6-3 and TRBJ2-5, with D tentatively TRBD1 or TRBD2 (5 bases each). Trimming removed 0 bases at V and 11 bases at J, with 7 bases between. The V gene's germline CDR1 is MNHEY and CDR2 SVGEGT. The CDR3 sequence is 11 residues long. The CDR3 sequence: CASSYSWGQYF. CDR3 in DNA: TGTGCCAGCAGTTACTCATGGGGGCAGTACTTC.

CDR3 protein: CASSADSAKPYGYTF. The CDR3 DNA reads TGTGCCAGCAGTGCCGACAGTGCCAAGCCCTATGGCTACACCTTC. The V and J genes are TRBV12-3 or TRBV12-4 and TRBJ1-2, with D possibly being TRBD1 (5 bases). Trimming pared 5 bases from V and 4 bases from J, leaving 17 bases between. There are 15 residues in the CDR3.

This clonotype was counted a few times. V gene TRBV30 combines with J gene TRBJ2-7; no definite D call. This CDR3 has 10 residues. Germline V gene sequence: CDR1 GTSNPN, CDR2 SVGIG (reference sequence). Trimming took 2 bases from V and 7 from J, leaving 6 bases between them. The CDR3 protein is CAWSQEEQYF. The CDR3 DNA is TGTGCCTGGAGTCAAGAGGAGCAGTACTTC.

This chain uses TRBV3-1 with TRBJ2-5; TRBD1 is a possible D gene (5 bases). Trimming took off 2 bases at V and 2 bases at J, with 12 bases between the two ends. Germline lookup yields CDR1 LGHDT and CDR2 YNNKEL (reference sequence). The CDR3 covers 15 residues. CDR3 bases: TGTGCCAGCAGCCAACTAAGACAGAGACAAGAGACCCAGTACTTC. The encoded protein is CASSQLRQRQETQYF.

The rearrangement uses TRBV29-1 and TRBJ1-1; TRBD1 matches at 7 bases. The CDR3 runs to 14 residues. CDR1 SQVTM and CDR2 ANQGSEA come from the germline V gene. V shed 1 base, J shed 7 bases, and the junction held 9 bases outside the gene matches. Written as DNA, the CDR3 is TGCAGCGTTGAAGGCGGGACAGCACCCGATGAAGCTTTCTTT. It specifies CSVEGGTAPDEAFF.

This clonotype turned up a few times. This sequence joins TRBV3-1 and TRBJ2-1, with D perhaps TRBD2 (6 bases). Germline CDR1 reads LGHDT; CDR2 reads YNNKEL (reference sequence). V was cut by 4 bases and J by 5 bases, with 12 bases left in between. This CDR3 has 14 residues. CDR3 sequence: CASSLLAKDNEQFF. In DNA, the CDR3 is TGTGCCAGCAGCCTCCTAGCGAAAGACAATGAGCAGTTCTTC.

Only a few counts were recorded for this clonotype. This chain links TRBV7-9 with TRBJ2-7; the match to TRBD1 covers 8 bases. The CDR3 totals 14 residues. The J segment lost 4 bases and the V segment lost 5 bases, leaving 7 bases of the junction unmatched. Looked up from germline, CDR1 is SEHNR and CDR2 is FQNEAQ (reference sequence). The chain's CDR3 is CASSEWDRTYEQYF. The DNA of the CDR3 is TGTGCCAGCAGCGAATGGGACAGGACTTACGAGCAGTACTTC.

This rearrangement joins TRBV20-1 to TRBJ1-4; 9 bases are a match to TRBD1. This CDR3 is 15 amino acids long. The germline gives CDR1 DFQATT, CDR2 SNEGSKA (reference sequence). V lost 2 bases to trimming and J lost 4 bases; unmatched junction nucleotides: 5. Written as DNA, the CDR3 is TGCAGTGCTAGAACCGGGACAGGGATTAATGAAAAACTGTTTTTT. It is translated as CSARTGTGINEKLFF.

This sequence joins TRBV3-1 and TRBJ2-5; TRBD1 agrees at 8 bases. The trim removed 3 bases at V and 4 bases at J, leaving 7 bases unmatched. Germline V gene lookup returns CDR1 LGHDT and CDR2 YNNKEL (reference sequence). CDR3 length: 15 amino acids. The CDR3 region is CASSQTGARAETQYF. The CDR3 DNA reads TGTGCCAGCAGCCAGACAGGGGCCCGCGCAGAGACCCAGTACTTC.

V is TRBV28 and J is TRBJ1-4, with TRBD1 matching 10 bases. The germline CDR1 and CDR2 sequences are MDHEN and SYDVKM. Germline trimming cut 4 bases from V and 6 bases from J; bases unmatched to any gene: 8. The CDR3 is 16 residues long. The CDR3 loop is CASSSLRQGADEKLFF. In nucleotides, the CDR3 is TGTGCCAGCAGTTCCCTGAGACAGGGGGCTGATGAAAAACTGTTTTTT.

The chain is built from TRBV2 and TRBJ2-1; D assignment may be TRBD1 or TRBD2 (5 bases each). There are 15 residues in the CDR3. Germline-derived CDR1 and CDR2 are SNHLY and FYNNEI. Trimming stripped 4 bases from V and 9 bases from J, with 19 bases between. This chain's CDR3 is CASSGDRAFKGEQFF. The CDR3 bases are TGTGCCAGCAGTGGGGACCGGGCCTTCAAGGGTGAGCAGTTCTTC.